The sequence of this T cell receptor beta chain was determined in a study of T cell clonality in common variable immunodeficiency. At least ten counts were recorded for this clone. From the germline J gene comes the end of the CDR3, since the read stops 3 residues before it. TCRdb's table, derived via immunoSEQ multiplex PCR, lists solely in-frame clones and lacks some. The repertoire consists of 35,000 to 55,000 clones, none detected only once. Per germline, CDR1 SGHDT and CDR2 YYEEEE. The trim removed 4 bases at V and 5 bases at J, leaving 5 bases unmatched. The CDR3 is 14 amino acids. Input material: peripheral blood mononuclear cells. This chain connects TRBV5-6 to TRBJ1-2; 10 positions agree with TRBD1. This clonotype originated in a person aged 18-70 years in good health. The CDR3 loop is CASSTDRGAYGYTF. The sequenced part of the CDR3 DNA is TGTGCCAGCAGCACGGACAGGGGGGCTTATGGC. The full variable domain, rest sourced from reference TRBV5-6 and TRBJ1-2, is DAGVTQSPTHLIKTRGQQVTLRCSPKSGHDTVSWYQQALGQGPQFIFQYYEEEERQRGNFPDRFSGHQFPNYSSELNVNALLLGDSALYLCASSTDRGAYGYTFGSGTRLTVV.